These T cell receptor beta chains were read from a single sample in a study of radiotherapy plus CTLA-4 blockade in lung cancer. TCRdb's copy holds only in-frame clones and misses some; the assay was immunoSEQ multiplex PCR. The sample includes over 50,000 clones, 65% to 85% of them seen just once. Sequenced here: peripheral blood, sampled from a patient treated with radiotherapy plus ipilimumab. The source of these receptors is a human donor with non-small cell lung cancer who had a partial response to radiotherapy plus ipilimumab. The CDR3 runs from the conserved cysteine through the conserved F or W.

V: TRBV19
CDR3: CASSPPRDYRYEQYF

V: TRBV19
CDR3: CASSIAGTQYF

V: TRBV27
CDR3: CASSKVIRNEQFF

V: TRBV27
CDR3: CASRAVNTGELFF

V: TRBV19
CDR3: CASSTYRGQGQPQHF

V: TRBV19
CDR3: CASSIVHNTEAFF

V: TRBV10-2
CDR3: CASSESTTPRGLFGYTF

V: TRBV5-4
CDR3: CASTLTSGTGELFF

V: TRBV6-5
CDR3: CASSRTSGAYEQYF

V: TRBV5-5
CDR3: CASSLGLAGIVYEQYF

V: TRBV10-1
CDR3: CASSRQGWTDTQYF

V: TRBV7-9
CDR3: CASSSPTGLDEQYF

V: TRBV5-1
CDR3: CASSFSAGTGELFF

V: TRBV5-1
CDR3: CASSLGQGASGYGYTF

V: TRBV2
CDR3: CASMRGGDSPLHF

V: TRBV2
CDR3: CASTRTGIRLKNIQYF

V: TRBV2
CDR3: CASRDPGTSGGSSYNEQFF

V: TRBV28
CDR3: CASSPTTTGSYEQYF

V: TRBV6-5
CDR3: CASREGGWNQPQHF

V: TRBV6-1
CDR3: CASSGGIENSPLHF

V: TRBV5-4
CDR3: CASSSNTGSSYEQYF

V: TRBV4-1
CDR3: CASSQDQQGANSPLHF

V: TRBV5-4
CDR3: CASSAGQGTNTEAFF

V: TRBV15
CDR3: CATSSPGTSGGIHTQYF

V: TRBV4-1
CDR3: CASSQDFRGTEAFF

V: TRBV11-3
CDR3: CASSLYNGEGTQYF

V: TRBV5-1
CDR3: CASSLGTVQGTGELFF

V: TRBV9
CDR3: CASSLQGGPQNSLHF

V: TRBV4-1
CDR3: CASSQDEGKDTEAFF

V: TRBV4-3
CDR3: CASSQEGLAGRRFF

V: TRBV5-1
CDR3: CASKDGGGADTQYF

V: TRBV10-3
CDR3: CAISESRTSGGANEQYF

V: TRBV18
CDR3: CASSPGGQGTDTQYF

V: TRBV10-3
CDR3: CAISTGTSGNTQYF

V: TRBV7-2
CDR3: CASSKGDRNEKLFF

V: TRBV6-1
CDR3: CASSEGGYGYTF

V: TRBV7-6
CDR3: CASSYGTGWDQPQHF

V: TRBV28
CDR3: CASRGQGASYEQYF

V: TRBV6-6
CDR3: CASSYLRGSSYEQYF